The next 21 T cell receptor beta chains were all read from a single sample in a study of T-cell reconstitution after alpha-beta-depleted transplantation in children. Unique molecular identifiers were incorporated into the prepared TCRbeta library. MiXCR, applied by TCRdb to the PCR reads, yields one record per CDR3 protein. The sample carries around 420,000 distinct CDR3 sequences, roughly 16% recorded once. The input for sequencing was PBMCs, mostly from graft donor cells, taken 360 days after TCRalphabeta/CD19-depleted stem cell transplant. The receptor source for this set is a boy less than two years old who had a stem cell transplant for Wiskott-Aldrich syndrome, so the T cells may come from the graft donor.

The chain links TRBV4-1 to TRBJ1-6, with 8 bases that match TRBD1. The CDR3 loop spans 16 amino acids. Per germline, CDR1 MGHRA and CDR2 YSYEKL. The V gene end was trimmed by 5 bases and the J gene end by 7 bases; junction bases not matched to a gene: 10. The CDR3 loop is CASSDRTGRGNSPLHF. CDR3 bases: TGCGCCAGCAGCGACAGGACAGGGCGTGGGAATTCACCCCTCCACTTT.

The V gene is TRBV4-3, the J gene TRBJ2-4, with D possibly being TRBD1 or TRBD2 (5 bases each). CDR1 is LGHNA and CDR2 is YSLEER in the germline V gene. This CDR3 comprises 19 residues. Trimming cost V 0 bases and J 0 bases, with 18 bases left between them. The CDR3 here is CASSQEVGAQGLAKNIQYF. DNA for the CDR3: TGCGCCAGCAGCCAAGAGGTCGGGGCCCAAGGGCTAGCCAAAAACATTCAGTACTTC.

CDR3 bases: TGTGCCAGCAGACAACCGGGACAGGGATCCTACGAGCAGTACTTC. The encoded protein is CASRQPGQGSYEQYF. The chain links TRBV6-1 to TRBJ2-7; 9 bases are a match to TRBD1. Germline CDR1 reads MNHNS; CDR2 reads SASEGT. J gave up 1 base and V 6 bases, and 7 bases lay outside the gene matches. This CDR3 is 15 amino acids long.

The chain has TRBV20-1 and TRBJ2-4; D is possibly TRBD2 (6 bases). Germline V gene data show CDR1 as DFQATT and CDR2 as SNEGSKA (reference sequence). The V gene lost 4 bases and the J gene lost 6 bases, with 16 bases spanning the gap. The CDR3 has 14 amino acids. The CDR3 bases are TGCAGTGCTAAGGAGGGTCAAAAGGGAAACATTCAGTACTTC. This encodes CSAKEGQKGNIQYF.

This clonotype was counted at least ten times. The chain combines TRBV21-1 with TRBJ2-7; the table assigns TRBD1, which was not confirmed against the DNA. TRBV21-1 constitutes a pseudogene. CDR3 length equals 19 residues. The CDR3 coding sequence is TGTGCCAGCAGCAAAGTCCTGGGTCACAGGGAAGGTCTCGACTACGAGCAGTACTTC. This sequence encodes CASSKVLGHREGLDYEQYF.

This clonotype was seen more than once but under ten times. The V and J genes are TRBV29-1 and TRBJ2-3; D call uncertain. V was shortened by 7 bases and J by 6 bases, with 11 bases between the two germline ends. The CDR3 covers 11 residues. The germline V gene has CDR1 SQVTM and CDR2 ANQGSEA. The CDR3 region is CSGGPSDTQYF. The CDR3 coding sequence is TGCAGCGGCGGACCGAGCGATACGCAGTATTTT.

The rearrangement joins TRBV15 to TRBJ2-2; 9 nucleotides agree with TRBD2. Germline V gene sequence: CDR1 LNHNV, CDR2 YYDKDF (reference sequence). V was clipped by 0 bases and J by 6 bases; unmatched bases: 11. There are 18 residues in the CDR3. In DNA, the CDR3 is TGTGCCACCAGCAGAGATCGGCTAGCGGGAACCCTGCCCGGGGAGCTGTTTTTT. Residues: CATSRDRLAGTLPGELFF.

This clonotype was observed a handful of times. This chain's CDR3 is CASSDGGDLYEQYF. CDR3 DNA sequence: TGCGCCAGCAGTGACGGGGGTGACCTATACGAGCAGTACTTC. The gene calls are TRBV10-1 and TRBJ2-7, with D possibly TRBD2 on 6 matching bases. Germline CDR1 WNHNN, CDR2 SYGVQD (reference sequence). Trimming took 3 bases from V and 4 from J, leaving 13 bases between them. The CDR3 loop spans 14 amino acids.

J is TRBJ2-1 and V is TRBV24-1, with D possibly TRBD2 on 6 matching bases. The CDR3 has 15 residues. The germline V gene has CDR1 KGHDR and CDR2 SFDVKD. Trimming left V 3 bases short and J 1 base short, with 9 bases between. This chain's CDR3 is CATSDPAGSYNEQFF. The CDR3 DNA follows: TGTGCCACCAGTGATCCGGCGGGGTCCTACAATGAGCAGTTCTTC.

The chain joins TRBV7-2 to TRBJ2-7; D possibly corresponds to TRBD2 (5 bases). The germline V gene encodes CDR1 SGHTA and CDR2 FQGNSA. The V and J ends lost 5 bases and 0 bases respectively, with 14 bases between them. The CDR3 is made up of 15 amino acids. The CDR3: CASSLERTYSYEQYF. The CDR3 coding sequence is TGTGCCAGCAGCCTTGAGCGGACGTACTCCTACGAGCAGTACTTC.

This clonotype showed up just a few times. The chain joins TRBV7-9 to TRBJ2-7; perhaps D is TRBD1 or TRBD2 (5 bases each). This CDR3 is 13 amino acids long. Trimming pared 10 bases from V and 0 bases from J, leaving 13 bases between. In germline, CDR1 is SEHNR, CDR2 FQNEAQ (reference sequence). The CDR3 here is CANQGESSYEQYF. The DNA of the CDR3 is TGTGCCAATCAGGGAGAGAGCTCCTACGAGCAGTACTTC.

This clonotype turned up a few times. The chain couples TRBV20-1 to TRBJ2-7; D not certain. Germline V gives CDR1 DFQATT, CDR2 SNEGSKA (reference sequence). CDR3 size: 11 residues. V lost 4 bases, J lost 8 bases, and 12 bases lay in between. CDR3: CSANNARQQYF. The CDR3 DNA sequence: TGCAGTGCTAACAACGCCCGGCAGCAGTACTTC.

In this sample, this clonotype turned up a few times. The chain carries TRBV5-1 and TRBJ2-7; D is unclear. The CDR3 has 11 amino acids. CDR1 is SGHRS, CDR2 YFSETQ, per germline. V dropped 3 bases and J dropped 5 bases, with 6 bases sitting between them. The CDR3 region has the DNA TGCGCCAGCAGCTCAGCCGACGAGCAGTACTTC. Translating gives CASSSADEQYF.

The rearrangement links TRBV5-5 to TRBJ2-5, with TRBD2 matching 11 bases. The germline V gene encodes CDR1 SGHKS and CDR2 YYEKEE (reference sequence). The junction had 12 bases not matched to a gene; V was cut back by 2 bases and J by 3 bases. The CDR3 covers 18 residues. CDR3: CASSFGIRASGGKETQYF. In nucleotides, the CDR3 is TGTGCCAGCAGCTTCGGAATTAGGGCTAGCGGGGGGAAAGAGACCCAGTACTTC.

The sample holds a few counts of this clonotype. The CDR3 reads CASSYSAYNEQFF. As DNA, the CDR3 is TGTGCCAGCAGTTACTCCGCATACAATGAGCAGTTCTTC. The chain carries TRBV6-5 and TRBJ2-1; no clear D gene. The CDR3 is 13 residues long. Trimming left V 0 bases short and J 4 bases short, with 4 bases between. Germline CDR1 MNHEY, CDR2 SVGAGI.

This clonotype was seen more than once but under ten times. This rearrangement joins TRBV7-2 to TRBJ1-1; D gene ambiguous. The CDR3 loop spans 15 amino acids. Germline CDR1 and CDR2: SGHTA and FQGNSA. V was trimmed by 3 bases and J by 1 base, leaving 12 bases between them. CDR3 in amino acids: CASSLAPNPNTEAFF. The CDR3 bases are TGTGCCAGCAGCTTGGCACCAAACCCGAACACTGAAGCTTTCTTT.

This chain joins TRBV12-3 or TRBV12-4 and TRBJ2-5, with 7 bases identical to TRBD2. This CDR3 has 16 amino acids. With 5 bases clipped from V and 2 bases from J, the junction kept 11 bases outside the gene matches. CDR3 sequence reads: CASSKTRASGQETQYF. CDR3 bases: TGTGCCAGCAGTAAGACCCGGGCTAGCGGACAAGAGACCCAGTACTTC.

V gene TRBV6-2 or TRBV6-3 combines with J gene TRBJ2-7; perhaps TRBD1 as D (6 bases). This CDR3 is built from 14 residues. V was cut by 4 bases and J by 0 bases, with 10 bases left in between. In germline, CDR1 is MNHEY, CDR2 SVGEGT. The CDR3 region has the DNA TGTGCCAGCAGTTCCTGGGACAACTCCTACGAGCAGTACTTC. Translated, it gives CASSSWDNSYEQYF.

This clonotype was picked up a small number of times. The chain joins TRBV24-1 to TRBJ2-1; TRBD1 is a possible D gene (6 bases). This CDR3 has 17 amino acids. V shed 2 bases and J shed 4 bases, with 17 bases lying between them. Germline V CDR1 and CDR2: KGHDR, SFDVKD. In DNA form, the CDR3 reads TGTGCCACCAGTGATTCTTCTGACAGGCCAAAATACAATGAGCAGTTCTTC. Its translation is CATSDSSDRPKYNEQFF.

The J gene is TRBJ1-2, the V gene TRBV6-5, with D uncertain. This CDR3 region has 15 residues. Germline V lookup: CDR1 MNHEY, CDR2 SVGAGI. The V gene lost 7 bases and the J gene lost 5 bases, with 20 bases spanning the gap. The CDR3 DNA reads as TGTGCCAGCACCTTTCCCGGGCCATATTTTTATGGCTACACCTTC. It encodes CASTFPGPYFYGYTF.

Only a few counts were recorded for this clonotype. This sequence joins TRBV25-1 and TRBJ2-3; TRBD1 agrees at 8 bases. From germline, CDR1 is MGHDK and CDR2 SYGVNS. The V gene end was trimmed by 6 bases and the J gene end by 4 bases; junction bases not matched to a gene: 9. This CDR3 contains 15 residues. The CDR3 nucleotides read TGTGCCAGCAGAGCCGGGACAGGATTCGCAGATACGCAGTATTTT. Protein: CASRAGTGFADTQYF.